This T cell receptor (beta chain) was sequenced during a study of blood T cell repertoires in COVID-19. Study-level information: Italy, Spain and the United States were the sources of the convalescent and acute COVID-19 samples.

Trimming left V 4 bases short and J 0 bases short, with 9 bases between. In germline, CDR1 is WSHSY, CDR2 SAAADI. This CDR3 contains 14 residues. In the authors' workflow: By means of reference gene primer amplification, nucleated cell counts were estimated. TCRdb's table, derived via immunoSEQ multiplex PCR, lists solely in-frame clones and lacks some. The V and J calls and clone size were taken over from that table, and D and trimming were inferred from the DNA. This repertoire shows approximately 360,000 clones, 88% found once; its top ten account for approximately 0.96%. Cohort allocation depended upon clinical history that participants reported.

This TCR derives from a woman aged 25 to 45 with acute COVID-19. Sequenced material: PBMCs or T cells enriched from blood (not recorded which). The chain has TRBV10-2 and TRBJ1-2, with a tentative D call TRBD1 (6 bases). For the CDR3, the DNA is TGCGCCAGCAGTGTTGGACAGACTAACTATGGCTACACCTTC. It specifies CASSVGQTNYGYTF.